The 14 T cell receptor beta chains presented below share a single source sample, sequenced in a study of blood T cell repertoires in COVID-19. Sequencing was performed with immunoSEQ multiplex PCR; in TCRdb, only in-frame clones are kept and a portion is missing. The table has some 270,000 clones, approximately 85% seen once. The sequenced sample consisted of peripheral blood. These receptors were taken from a human donor with COVID-19, enrolled during active disease. The donor label of this sample is uncertain.

V gene TRBV5-6 combines with J gene TRBJ2-7; the match to TRBD2 covers 8 bases. In germline, CDR1 is SGHDT, CDR2 YYEEEE. CDR3 length: 15 residues. V lost 4 bases, J lost 6 bases, and 12 bases stayed unmatched. The CDR3 loop reads CASSGLLAVEGEQYF. The DNA of the CDR3 is TGTGCCAGCAGCGGATTACTAGCGGTAGAGGGCGAGCAGTACTTC.

Written as DNA, the CDR3 is TGTGCCAGCAGCCCAGGTTACTCCTATGGCTACACCTTC. Its translation: CASSPGYSYGYTF. The V gene is TRBV12-3 or TRBV12-4, the J gene TRBJ1-2; no clear D. The CDR3 is 13 residues long. The V and J ends lost 6 bases and 4 bases respectively, with 12 bases between them.

V and J are TRBV3-1 (or the pseudogene TRBV3-2) and TRBJ2-1; 7 positions match TRBD2. The V gene's germline CDR1 is LGHDT and CDR2 YNNKEL (reference sequence). This CDR3 spans 13 amino acids. Trimming at V came to 1 base and at J to 14 bases, leaving 8 bases not matched to a gene. As DNA, the CDR3 is TGTGCCAGCAGCCAAGTCCAGGCGGGAGAGGAGTTCTTC. Translated, it gives CASSQVQAGEEFF.

In this sample, this clone turned up once. The rearrangement joins TRBV29-1 to TRBJ1-1; 8 nucleotides line up with TRBD1. With 5 bases clipped from V and 8 bases from J, the junction kept 7 bases outside the gene matches. The CDR3 is made up of 12 amino acids. Germline V gene lookup returns CDR1 SQVTM and CDR2 ANQGSEA. The CDR3 nucleotides are TGCAGCGTTAGCCCGGGACAGGAAGAAGCTTTCTTT. Its translation is CSVSPGQEEAFF. The full variable domain, rest sourced from reference TRBV29-1 and TRBJ1-1, is SAVISQKPSRDICQRGTSLTIQCQVDSQVTMMFWYRQQPGQSLTLIATANQGSEATYESGFVIDKFPISRPNLTFSTLTVSNMSPEDSSIYLCSVSPGQEEAFFGQGTRLTVV.

On this clone itself: Different DNA sequences within this sample yield the same CDR3. The V call is TRBV5-1, the J call TRBJ1-1; maybe TRBD1 (5 bases). The CDR3 loop spans 13 amino acids. Germline V gene sequence: CDR1 SGHRS, CDR2 YFSETQ. With 1 base removed from V and 2 bases from J, the gap between germline ends came to 6 bases. DNA of the CDR3: TGCGCCAGCAGCTTGCAGGGAAACACTGAAGCTTTCTTT. It specifies CASSLQGNTEAFF.

The rearrangement uses TRBV9 and TRBJ2-3; TRBD1 might be the D (6 bases). CDR1 SGDLS and CDR2 YYNGEE come from the germline V gene. Deletions cut 0 bases from V and 0 bases from J, with 8 bases between. The CDR3 sequence is 15 residues long. DNA of the CDR3: TGTGCCAGCAGCGTAGAGCAGGGGAGCACAGATACGCAGTATTTT. It is translated as CASSVEQGSTDTQYF.

V and J are TRBV20-1 and TRBJ2-2; D is uncertain. V lost 3 bases and J lost 1, with 9 bases in between. The CDR3 contains 14 residues. CDR1 DFQATT and CDR2 SNEGSKA come from the germline V gene (reference sequence). CDR3 amino acids: CSASGNLNTGELFF. The DNA for the CDR3 is TGCAGTGCTAGTGGCAACTTGAACACCGGGGAGCTGTTTTTT.

The chain carries TRBV7-9 and TRBJ1-2, with D unresolved. Germline V lookup: CDR1 SEHNR, CDR2 FQNEAQ (reference sequence). The CDR3 sequence is 13 residues long. Deletions cut 8 bases from V and 1 base from J, with 11 bases between. CDR3: CASFPGVNYGYTF. CDR3 DNA: TGTGCCAGCTTCCCCGGGGTTAACTATGGCTACACCTTC.

The chain links TRBV5-6 to TRBJ1-4, with 7 bases that match TRBD1. This CDR3 is 17 amino acids long. V was clipped by 0 bases and J by 5 bases; unmatched bases: 10. CDR1 SGHDT and CDR2 YYEEEE come from the germline V gene. CDR3 amino acids: CASSLVIGGRGNEKLFF. DNA of the CDR3: TGTGCCAGCAGCTTGGTCATTGGTGGCAGGGGGAATGAAAAACTGTTTTTT.

This chain uses TRBV27 with TRBJ2-3, with D possibly TRBD1 on 5 matching bases. CDR3 length: 15 residues. V was shortened by 6 bases and J by 3 bases, with 16 bases between the two germline ends. Germline assignment: CDR1 MNHEY and CDR2 SMNVEV (reference sequence). CDR3 sequence: CASSRKGAQTDTQYF. The CDR3 DNA reads as TGTGCCAGCAGCCGCAAAGGGGCTCAAACAGATACGCAGTATTTT.

The V and J genes are TRBV11-3 and TRBJ1-3; 7 bases map to TRBD1. The CDR3 is made up of 16 amino acids. The germline CDR1 and CDR2 sequences are SGHNT and YENEEA. The J segment lost 0 bases and the V segment lost 2 bases, leaving 4 bases of the junction unmatched. The CDR3 nucleotides are TGTGCCAGCAGCTTATCAGGGGGTCCCTCTGGAAACACCATATATTTT. Protein: CASSLSGGPSGNTIYF.

The chain is built from TRBV30 and TRBJ2-7, with TRBD1 as a possible D gene (5 bases). The CDR3 extends over 11 amino acids. CDR1 and CDR2 from the germline V gene are GTSNPN and SVGIG (reference sequence). The germline V and J ends were trimmed by 7 bases and 2 bases, with 9 bases remaining between them. CDR3: CASRQTYEQYF. CDR3 bases: TGTGCCTCCAGACAGACCTACGAGCAGTACTTC. The whole variable domain, filled in from reference TRBV30 and TRBJ2-7, reads SQTIHQWPATLVQPVGSPLSLECTVEGTSNPNLYWYRQAAGRGLQLLFYSVGIGQISSEVPQNLSASRPQDRQFILSSKKLLLSDSGFYLCASRQTYEQYFGPGTRLTVT.

V and J are TRBV27 and TRBJ2-5; TRBD2 is a possible D gene (6 bases). This CDR3 is 12 amino acids long. Trimming took off 2 bases at V and 5 bases at J, with 6 bases between the two ends. In germline, CDR1 is MNHEY, CDR2 SMNVEV (reference sequence). CDR3 in amino acids: CASSLAGETQYF. Here the CDR3 DNA reads TGTGCCAGCAGTTTAGCGGGGGAGACCCAGTACTTC.

This chain joins TRBV5-4 and TRBJ2-5; TRBD2 aligns across 9 bases. Germline CDR1 and CDR2: SGHNT and YYREEE (reference sequence). The CDR3 consists of 19 residues. The ends lost 0 bases at V and 5 bases at J; junction bases unmatched: 17. The CDR3 DNA follows: TGTGCCAGCAGCTTGGAAAGCCGCGCGGGAGGGAGTTCCCGGGAGACCCAGTACTTC. Protein: CASSLESRAGGSSRETQYF.